Many counts were recorded for the clone carrying this T cell receptor (beta chain). What it binds is not known. Germline assignment: CDR1 SQVTM and CDR2 ANQGSEA. This CDR3 region has 13 residues. Trimming left V 4 bases short and J 3 bases short, with 12 bases between. These data are taken from a study of CD8 T cells in ankylosing spondylitis. Findings and caveats of the study: Matched synovial fluid from ankylosing spondylitis patients was reported to be enriched for disease-linked clones.

One entry per CDR3 protein results from TCRdb running MiXCR on the 5' RACE reads. The profile covers about 310,000 distinct CDR3 sequences, with around 21% appearing a single time and 3.5% to 4.5% taken by the ten largest. Sequencing was done on a sample of blood, either unsorted or a sorted T cell fraction (not recorded which). The sequence came from a female donor with ankylosing spondylitis or in good health (not recorded which). This sequence joins TRBV29-1 and TRBJ2-5; D is unclear. This chain's CDR3 is CSVAVIREETQYF. CDR3 DNA: TGCAGCGTTGCCGTTATTAGGGAAGAGACCCAGTACTTC.